These T cell receptor beta chains were read from a single sample in a study of blood T cell dynamics during melanoma immunotherapy. Only in-frame clones appear in the TCRdb table, and some are missing; sequencing was by immunoSEQ multiplex PCR. The table has several thousand clones, over 75% seen once. Sequencing was performed on blood, taken from a patient treated with checkpoint blockade. These receptors originate from a human donor with melanoma. Both conserved end residues are part of each CDR3. D genes are given only for firm matches. A row's size may be missing; if present it is once, few, many or a size class.

TRBD1	TRBV6-6	.	TRBJ1-5	CASSYGTGINQPQHF	TGTGCCAGCAGTTACGGGACAGGGATTAATCAGCCCCAGCATTTT
.	TRBV19	.	TRBJ1-2	CASSGSGQTQNYGYTF	TGTGCCAGTAGTGGATCAGGACAGACGCAAAACTATGGCTACACCTTC
TRBD2	TRBV5-1	.	TRBJ2-5	CASSLELAGSQYF	TGCGCCAGCAGCTTGGAACTAGCGGGATCCCAGTACTTC
.	TRBV2	.	TRBJ2-7	CASSTSVGIGEQYF	TGTGCCAGCAGTACCTCCGTCGGGATCGGCGAGCAGTACTTC
TRBD2	TRBV4-3	.	TRBJ2-2	CASSQVAGGSGELFF	TGCGCCAGCAGCCAGGTGGCGGGAGGATCCGGGGAGCTGTTTTTT
.	TRBV7-9	.	TRBJ2-5	CASSLVGYGTGVVQETQYF	TGTGCCAGCAGCTTAGTAGGTTATGGCACGGGAGTAGTGCAAGAGACCCAGTACTTC
.	TRBV7-2	.	TRBJ1-5	CASSLDGGVNQPQHF	TGTGCCAGCAGCTTAGATGGGGGGGTCAATCAGCCCCAGCATTTT
.	TRBV7-8	.	TRBJ2-1	CASSDNEQFF	TGTGCCAGCAGTGACAATGAGCAGTTCTTC
.	TRBV7-9	once	TRBJ1-2	CASSRRGVRTHNYGYTF	TGTGCCAGCAGCCGTAGGGGCGTCCGGACACATAACTATGGCTACACCTTC
.	TRBV19	few	TRBJ1-5	CASSMRGGFNQPQHF	TGTGCCAGTAGTATGAGAGGGGGGTTCAATCAGCCCCAGCATTTT
TRBD2	TRBV7-2	.	TRBJ2-1	CASSFQPGGYNEQFF	TGTGCCAGCAGCTTCCAACCGGGGGGGTACAATGAGCAGTTCTTC
.	TRBV4-2	.	TRBJ1-1	CASSPSSIRFEAFF	TGTGCCAGCAGCCCTTCTTCCATCCGTTTTGAAGCTTTCTTT
.	TRBV30	.	TRBJ2-7	CAWTVWGVYEQYF	TGTGCCTGGACGGTCTGGGGTGTGTACGAGCAGTACTTC
TRBD2	TRBV6-1	.	TRBJ2-3	CASSASGGALTDTQYF	TGTGCCAGCAGTGCTAGCGGGGGGGCTCTCACAGATACGCAGTATTTT
.	TRBV6-5	.	TRBJ2-1	CASSDRFGEQFF	TGTGCCAGCAGTGACCGTTTCGGTGAGCAGTTCTTC
TRBD2	TRBV29-1	once	TRBJ2-7	CSAAAGPSYEQYF	TGCAGCGCCGCAGCGGGGCCCTCCTACGAGCAGTACTTC
TRBD2	TRBV30	once	TRBJ2-1	CAWRGVAGGSYNEQFF	TGTGCCTGGAGAGGGGTAGCGGGGGGTTCCTACAATGAGCAGTTCTTC
.	TRBV30	.	TRBJ2-7	CAWSVQGGIEQYF	TGTGCCTGGAGTGTACAGGGGGGGATCGAGCAGTACTTC
.	TRBV5-4	.	TRBJ2-5	CASRRGPQETQYF	TGTGCCAGCAGGAGGGGACCACAAGAGACCCAGTACTTC
.	TRBV11-2	.	TRBJ2-7	CASSSPWRASDGYEQYF	TGTGCCAGCAGCTCCCCTTGGCGTGCTAGCGACGGCTACGAGCAGTACTTC
TRBD2	TRBV4-2	.	TRBJ2-5	CASSQVKASGRGGQETQYF	TGTGCCAGCAGCCAAGTTAAGGCTAGCGGGAGAGGGGGGCAAGAGACCCAGTACTTC
.	TRBV30	.	TRBJ1-3	CAWSVTGGNTIYF	TGTGCCTGGAGTGTGACAGGTGGGAACACCATATATTTT
.	TRBV7-2	.	TRBJ1-2	CASSLASRRTGGYTF	TGTGCCAGCAGCTTAGCGAGCCGCAGGACTGGCGGCTACACCTTC
.	TRBV30	few	TRBJ2-2	CAWSVPPVNRETGELFF	TGTGCCTGGAGTGTACCCCCAGTCAACAGGGAAACCGGGGAGCTGTTTTTT
TRBD1	TRBV2	.	TRBJ2-3	CASSVQGASGADTQYF	TGTGCCAGCAGCGTACAGGGGGCGTCGGGTGCAGATACGCAGTATTTT
TRBD2	TRBV10-3	.	TRBJ2-7	CAISEFSSGKEYF	TGTGCCATCAGTGAGTTCTCTAGCGGGAAGGAGTACTTC
.	TRBV6-5	.	TRBJ1-2	CASIPGAGVGYGYTF	TGTGCCAGCATTCCCGGGGCAGGGGTTGGCTATGGCTACACCTTC
.	TRBV10-3	few	TRBJ1-1	CAIRGEWGGRLNTEAFF	TGTGCCATCAGGGGGGAGTGGGGAGGGAGGTTGAACACTGAAGCTTTCTTT
TRBD1	TRBV5-1	.	TRBJ2-5	CASSLGTGLTETQYF	TGCGCCAGCAGCTTGGGGACAGGGCTTACAGAGACCCAGTACTTC
TRBD2	TRBV14	.	TRBJ2-7	CASSSSGLAVGRNEQYF	TGTGCCAGCAGCAGCTCGGGACTAGCGGTTGGAAGGAACGAGCAGTACTTC
.	TRBV30	.	TRBJ1-3	CASGARNTIYF	TGTGCCTCGGGGGCGCGAAACACCATATATTTT
.	TRBV20-1	.	TRBJ1-1	CSAKNTEAFF	TGCAGTGCGAAAAACACTGAAGCTTTCTTT
.	TRBV7-9	.	TRBJ2-2	CASSSPGRSYTGELFF	TGTGCCAGCAGCTCCCCGGGTCGGAGTTACACCGGGGAGCTGTTTTTT
.	TRBV11-2	.	TRBJ1-6	CASSRGAYNSPLHF	TGTGCCAGCAGCCGGGGGGCCTATAATTCACCCCTCCACTTT
.	TRBV5-6	.	TRBJ2-6	CASASYTQSRANVLTF	TGTGCCAGCGCGAGCTACACACAAAGTCGGGCCAACGTCCTGACTTTC
.	TRBV7-9	.	TRBJ2-2	CASSWGRNTGELFF	TGTGCCAGCAGCTGGGGACGGAACACCGGGGAGCTGTTTTTT
.	TRBV27	few	TRBJ1-2	CASSSGRSNYGYTF	TGTGCCAGCAGTTCCGGACGGTCTAACTATGGCTACACCTTC
.	TRBV6-5	.	TRBJ2-5	CASSANFRKETQYF	TGTGCCAGCAGTGCTAACTTTCGCAAAGAGACCCAGTACTTC
.	TRBV11-1	.	TRBJ2-7	CASSLGRYEQYF	TGTGCCAGCAGCTTAGGCCGCTACGAGCAGTACTTC
TRBD1	TRBV5-6	.	TRBJ1-6	CASSLKSSGTGYNSPLHF	TGTGCCAGCAGCTTAAAGAGTTCCGGGACAGGTTATAATTCACCCCTCCACTTT
TRBD1	TRBV27	once	TRBJ1-6	CASSVRQGTSYNSPLHF	TGTGCCAGCAGTGTCCGACAGGGAACCTCCTATAATTCACCCCTCCACTTT
.	TRBV15	.	TRBJ1-1	CATSRARTGMIEAFF	TGTGCCACCAGCAGAGCACGTACTGGGATGATTGAAGCTTTCTTT
.	TRBV6-5	once	TRBJ1-4	CASSRTANNEKLFF	TGTGCCAGCAGTAGGACGGCAAATAATGAAAAACTGTTTTTT
.	TRBV28	.	TRBJ1-1	CASSFLGSPNTEAFF	TGTGCCAGCAGTTTCCTAGGGTCTCCGAACACTGAAGCTTTCTTT
TRBD2	TRBV5-6	.	TRBJ2-3	CASSFLAGANTDTQYF	TGTGCCAGCAGCTTCCTAGCGGGAGCGAACACAGATACGCAGTATTTT
.	TRBV7-3	.	TRBJ2-2	CASSRQANTGELFF	TGTGCCAGCAGCCGACAGGCCAACACCGGGGAGCTGTTTTTT
TRBD2	TRBV10-2	.	TRBJ2-7	CASRTFGGWEQYF	TGCGCCAGCAGGACCTTCGGGGGGTGGGAGCAGTACTTC
TRBD1	TRBV4-1	.	TRBJ2-1	CASSRGQGYNEQFF	TGCGCCAGCAGCCGCGGACAGGGGTACAATGAGCAGTTCTTC
TRBD1	TRBV15	.	TRBJ2-7	CATTPGGTGPYEQYF	TGTGCCACTACCCCCGGCGGGACAGGCCCCTACGAGCAGTACTTC
.	TRBV11-3	.	TRBJ2-7	CASSLGGDRSYEQYF	TGTGCCAGCAGCTTAGGAGGAGACCGAAGCTACGAGCAGTACTTC
TRBD2	TRBV9	.	TRBJ2-3	CASSVWRGGADTQYF	TGTGCCAGCAGCGTCTGGCGGGGGGGCGCAGATACGCAGTATTTT
TRBD1	TRBV4-1	.	TRBJ2-3	CASSQRGQGVTDTQYF	TGCGCCAGCAGCCAACGGGGACAGGGTGTAACAGATACGCAGTATTTT
TRBD2	TRBV28	.	TRBJ2-7	CASSGGSGGYSSYEQYF	TGTGCCAGCAGCGGGGGGAGCGGGGGGTATAGCTCCTACGAGCAGTACTTC
.	TRBV7-2	few	TRBJ2-7	CASSLAPGRGYEQYF	TGTGCCAGCAGCTTAGCTCCAGGGCGGGGCTACGAGCAGTACTTC